What follows are 6 T cell receptor beta chains derived from one specimen sequenced in a study of siplizumab effects on memory and regulatory T cells. Method: immunoSEQ multiplex PCR; TCRdb's copy keeps in-frame clones and lacks some. Here the sample spans 90,000 to 120,000 clones, roughly 92% being singletons. The sample was Tregs sorted from blood. Receptors originate from a human donor in good health.

V and J are TRBV11-3 and TRBJ2-1; D not resolved. Germline values: CDR1 SGHNT, CDR2 YENEEA. This CDR3 has 12 amino acids. V shed 4 bases and J shed 9 bases, with 10 bases lying between them. The CDR3, as DNA: TGTGCCAGCAGCTCTAAGGACGTTGAGCAGTTCTTC. This codes for CASSSKDVEQFF.

The V gene is TRBV21-1, the J gene TRBJ1-3; the table's TRBD1 call for D was not verified on the DNA. TRBV21-1 is labeled a pseudogene. The CDR3 has 18 amino acids. The CDR3 nucleotides read TGTGCCAGCAGCAAAGTGCGAGGACAGAAAGGCTCTGGAAACACCATATATTTT. Its protein product is CASSKVRGQKGSGNTIYF.

The rearrangement links TRBV4-1 to TRBJ1-1; 10 bases agree with TRBD1. This CDR3 is built from 15 residues. The V gene end was trimmed by 4 bases and the J gene end by 1 base; junction bases not matched to a gene: 3. The V gene's germline CDR1 is MGHRA and CDR2 YSYEKL. CDR3 bases: TGCGCCAGCAGCCCCCGGGACAGGGGGAACACTGAAGCTTTCTTT. Translating it yields CASSPRDRGNTEAFF.

The chain carries TRBV6-9 and TRBJ1-1, with 8 positions matching TRBD1. The CDR3 is 13 residues long. Germline CDR1 is MNHGY and CDR2 is SVAAGI. The ends lost 6 bases at V and 10 bases at J; junction bases unmatched: 10. DNA of the CDR3: TGTGCCAGCAGCTTGGACAGGGATATGGTAGCTTTCTTT. It codes for CASSLDRDMVAFF.

The genes are TRBV7-3 and TRBJ2-2; the match to TRBD2 covers 7 bases. Germline CDR1 is SGHTA and CDR2 is FQGTGA. The J segment lost 0 bases and the V segment lost 3 bases, leaving 4 bases of the junction unmatched. CDR3 size: 16 residues. CDR3: CASSFAGTTNTGELFF. The CDR3 DNA reads as TGTGCCAGCAGCTTCGCCGGGACTACGAACACCGGGGAGCTGTTTTTT.

This chain connects TRBV6-6 to TRBJ2-7, with D possibly TRBD2 on 6 matching bases. This CDR3 region has 15 residues. Germline lookup yields CDR1 MNHNY and CDR2 SVGAGI (reference sequence). V was pared by 7 bases and J by 4 bases, with 20 bases between. The CDR3 reads CASMFEADSGYEQYF. The CDR3 nucleotides read TGTGCCAGCATGTTTGAGGCCGATAGCGGTTACGAGCAGTACTTC.